This T cell receptor (beta chain) was documented in a study of spatial heterogeneity in lung cancer (dated by TCRdb to between 2018 and 2021). The study in broad terms: More beta-chain than alpha-chain transcripts were consistently detected, likely reflecting higher beta-chain transcript abundance. In the raw uncorrected reads, each unique combination of TCR and UMI appeared more than ten times on average. The study quantitatively compared TCR alpha and beta repertoires across multiple tumor regions, matched nontumor lung and blood in non-small cell lung cancer. Nonsynonymous mutation counts, determined by whole-exome sequencing of tumor tissue, were related to features of the TCR repertoire. At surgery, both alpha and beta chains were TCR-sequenced in over 200 tumor regions, 64 matched nontumor lung samples and 50 to 60 PBMC samples.

This specimen's time point label, interpreted: sample taken at primary tumor resection. Samples were obtained from fewer than 80 patients with early-stage, untreated non-small cell lung cancer from the lung TRACERx cohort. For TCR sequencing, whole RNA was extracted from tumor and nontumor lung tissue, or from cryopreserved PBMC samples, and no cell sorting was done. Only patients with enough RNA available from two or more tumor regions were chosen for TCR sequencing. Tumor and adjacent nontumor lung specimens were reviewed by a lung pathologist before selection. The germline V gene supplies CDR1 SGHDT and CDR2 YYEEEE. Trimming at the junction amounts to 1 base on V and 6 bases on J, and the germline ends lie 14 bases apart. The CDR3 runs 15 amino acids, cysteine and phenylalanine included. The sequence is cut down to CDR3 DNA, 45 bases in frame from base 1. Libraries were made using 5' RACE. TCRdb shows the sequencer as NextSeq 500. In the TCR library protocol, a unique molecular identifier was attached to each TCR cDNA molecule so that PCR and sequencing errors could be corrected. As for the original processing: Decombinator tools were used for TCR identification, UMI-based error correction and CDR3 extraction. TCRs above a frequency of 2 per 1,000, corresponding to the top 1% of the tumor frequency distribution, were defined as expanded. Renyi diversity was computed with the R vegan package after each repertoire had been subsampled 100 times to 5,000 TCRs. CDR3 similarity networks were constructed using string-kernel similarity of amino acid triplets, with links drawn between CDR3s whose pairwise similarity was above 0.82. TCRdb cleaned the public reads at Q25 with fastp, built clones with MiXCR and kept in-frame beta chains. Entries are consolidated by CDR3 protein sequence, retaining the most common genes and DNA. These V and J calls rely on TCRdb rather than the paper's analysis. Recorded for this sample are 7,500 to 9,000 distinct CDR3 sequences; about 9.6% of them occurred a single time. The top ten clonotypes cover less than 30% of the sample.

Results and caveats for the whole study, not just this receptor: Confirming at a functional level the hypothesis that regional TCRs recognize regional mutations was considered to require additional single-cell paired TCR alpha and beta sequencing.

In this sample, this clonotype turned up many times. Its antigen is not yet known. No base qualities exist here, and no much larger clone lies one base off it. The chain is assembled from TRBV5-6 and TRBJ1-5, with TRBD1 tentatively as D gene (6 bases match). The receptor was derived from a male donor with early-stage non-small cell lung cancer. The input for sequencing was normal lung tissue next to the tumor, taken at surgery. Read as DNA, the sequence is TGTGCCAGCAGCTTGTGGGGGGGGCTCATTCAGCCCCAGCATTTT. This gives the protein CASSLWGGLIQPQHF.